A single sample gave rise to the 8 T cell receptor beta chains below, sequenced in a study of shared clonotypes between healthy human individuals. TCRdb's copy holds only in-frame clones and misses some; the assay was immunoSEQ multiplex PCR. The sample has over 95,000 clones; more than 65% are singletons. The material sequenced was memory CD8+ T cells sorted from blood. Noted subset: CD45RO+ cells pooled with CCR7-negative TemRA cells. These receptors came from a woman aged 30 to 39 in good health.

V is TRBV27 and J is TRBJ2-1; D is uncertain. Trimming took off 1 base at V and 10 bases at J, with 14 bases between the two ends. Germline values: CDR1 MNHEY, CDR2 SMNVEV (reference sequence). This CDR3 is built from 14 residues. This CDR3 reads CASSLYAARLEQFF. The CDR3 DNA is TGTGCCAGCAGTTTATACGCGGCCCGACTCGAGCAGTTCTTC.

J is TRBJ2-7 and V is TRBV2, with 9 nucleotides matching TRBD1. Germline CDR1 SNHLY, CDR2 FYNNEI. Unmatched junction bases numbered 14, after V lost 6 bases and J lost 5 bases. This CDR3 spans 16 amino acids. The CDR3, as DNA: TGTGCCAGCAGAGCCGTCGAAGACAGGGGGTATGACGAGCAGTACTTC. This encodes CASRAVEDRGYDEQYF. Supplemented by reference TRBV2 and TRBJ2-7, the full variable domain reads EPEVTQTPSHQVTQMGQEVILRCVPISNHLYFYWYRQILGQKVEFLVSFYNNEISEKSEIFDDQFSVERPDGSNFTLKIRSTKLEDSAMYFCASRAVEDRGYDEQYFGPGTRLTVT.

The V gene is TRBV25-1, the J gene TRBJ2-1; D remains unclear. The CDR3 spans 15 residues. Germline assignment: CDR1 MGHDK and CDR2 SYGVNS. Deletions cut 4 bases from V and 4 bases from J, with 14 bases between. CDR3 bases: TGTGCCAGCAGTGTCGAAAGGAGTTCGTACAATGAGCAGTTCTTC. Translating gives CASSVERSSYNEQFF.

Remarks on this clone: Other DNA variants within this sample encode the same CDR3. The chain couples TRBV18 to TRBJ2-7; TRBD1 aligns across 12 bases. This CDR3 region has 14 residues. V shed 2 bases, J shed 6 bases, and the junction held 2 bases outside the gene matches. Germline V lookup: CDR1 KGHSH, CDR2 LQKENI. In nucleotides, the CDR3 is TGTGCCAGCTCACCAGGGACAGGGGGCTCCGAGCAGTACTTC. Amino acids: CASSPGTGGSEQYF.

The J gene is TRBJ1-3, the V gene TRBV9; D is possibly TRBD1 (6 bases). The length of the CDR3 is 17 residues. V lost 0 bases to trimming and J lost 2 bases, with 15 bases between them. Germline V gene lookup returns CDR1 SGDLS and CDR2 YYNGEE. CDR3 bases: TGTGCCAGCAGCGTAGAGTCTTGGGGGGCAGCTGGAAACACCATATATTTT. Its protein product is CASSVESWGAAGNTIYF.

The chain carries TRBV29-1 and TRBJ2-3; D not certain. Trimming left V 5 bases short and J 2 bases short, with 2 bases between. This CDR3 comprises 10 residues. Germline V CDR1 and CDR2: SQVTM, ANQGSEA. CDR3 nucleotides: TGCAGCGTTACCACAGATACGCAGTATTTT. Translating gives CSVTTDTQYF.

Only a few counts were recorded for this clone. The CDR3 sequence: CASSLWGSGELFF. Here the CDR3 DNA reads TGTGCCAGCAGCTTGTGGGGATCCGGGGAGCTGTTTTTT. The J gene is TRBJ2-2, the V gene TRBV5-5, with D unclear. The germline V gene has CDR1 SGHKS and CDR2 YYEKEE (reference sequence). The ends were cut back, 1 base at V and 6 bases at J, with 7 bases in the middle. This CDR3 region has 13 residues.

The table lists this clone with a count of one. The genes are TRBV9 and TRBJ1-3; D possibly corresponds to TRBD1 (5 bases). Trimming pared 3 bases from V and 6 bases from J, leaving 13 bases between. The CDR3 runs to 14 residues. Germline V gene data show CDR1 as SGDLS and CDR2 as YYNGEE. The CDR3 spells CASSDQAGTNTIYF. CDR3 sequence (DNA): TGTGCCAGCAGCGATCAGGCAGGGACAAACACCATATATTTT.